This T cell receptor beta chain was sequenced during a study of T cell clonality in common variable immunodeficiency. Study outcomes and limitations: Fewer deletions and N-nucleotide insertions were reportedly seen in common variable immunodeficiency TCR beta sequences. Authors noted CVID clonality's cause needs subpopulation repertoire sequencing. CVID subjects shared fewer TCRbeta clones than healthy controls did.

This clone was observed a handful of times. Antigen: not known. The sequenced fragment ends 3 residues before the CDR3 boundary, so the rest is inferred from the germline J gene. V dropped 4 bases and J dropped 4; count of bases not matched to a gene: 3. Per germline, CDR1 MNHNS and CDR2 SASEGT. The length of the CDR3 is 14 residues. Blood samples were heparinized, roughly 5 to 9 ml per donor. Some clones are missing from TCRdb's copy, which holds only in-frame ones; the method was immunoSEQ multiplex PCR. The sample shows tens of thousands of clones, none of them appearing just once. The V call is TRBV6-1, the J call TRBJ2-7, with TRBD1 matching 11 bases. The origin of this receptor is a person aged 18 to 70 in good health. Material for sequencing was peripheral blood mononuclear cells. The sequenced part of the CDR3 DNA is TGTGCCAGCAGTGGGGGACAGGGGGTTTACGAG. Its translation: CASSGGQGVYE. The full CDR3 protein is CASSGGQGVYEQYF.